This is a list of T cell receptor beta chains from one sample in a study of vaccination and CD4 T cells after COVID-19. No antigen has been assigned to these receptors. One entry per CDR3 protein results from TCRdb running MiXCR on the PCR reads. Seen here are roughly 23,000 distinct CDR3 sequences, about two fifths observed once, and the top ten hold roughly 27%. Sample: CD4+ T cells from blood, cultured in vitro, taken about 7 months after SARS-CoV-2 vaccination. The receptor source for this set is a human donor who had recovered from COVID-19. Each CDR3 is given without its conserved first and last residue.

>TRBJ2-7|TRBV27
ASSYRGPVYEQY
>TRBJ2-5|TRBV9
ASGRDRYQETQY
>TRBJ1-1|TRBV20-1
SARDSRGSTEAF
>TRBJ2-3|TRBV4-2
ASSRLAGGSSTDTQY
>TRBJ2-7|TRBV27
ASSPYGTGSSYEQY
>TRBJ2-7|TRBV7-3
ASSLTPGNEQY
>TRBJ2-5|TRBV6-1
ASSEDGWEETQY
>TRBJ2-7|TRBV7-2
ASSSEGLNEQY
>TRBJ2-1|TRBV27
ASSSTGGPYEQF
>TRBJ2-5|TRBV29-1
SGGWVLETQY
>TRBJ2-7|TRBV7-9
ASSFSTSGPSTNQY
>TRBJ1-5|TRBV20-1
SAIHRGISNQPQH
>TRBJ1-2|TRBV6-1
ASRPRAGEGYGYT
>TRBJ2-1|TRBV7-9
ASSLDEGYEQF
>TRBJ1-2|TRBV7-2
ASSLGGQIYGYT
>TRBJ2-7|TRBV6-2/TRBV6-3
ASSLLPGQSSYEQY
>TRBJ2-1|TRBV20-1
SARPNGDYPGYEQF
>TRBJ1-2|TRBV4-1
ASSQLRGRGYGYT
>TRBJ2-6|TRBV20-1
SASGSGGAGANVLT
>TRBJ2-7|TRBV6-1
ASSEMQSGYEQY
>TRBJ2-1|TRBV7-2
ASSRGTSGGWNEQF
>TRBJ2-7|TRBV2
ASRDRGPEQY
>TRBJ2-5|TRBV7-9
ASSLLMRLEGETQY
>TRBJ2-1|TRBV7-2
ASSLGAGGNEQF
>TRBJ2-3|TRBV15
ATSRDFGTPDTQY
>TRBJ2-5|TRBV28
ASSAWTGAQETQY
>TRBJ2-1|TRBV20-1
SARRRGYNEQF
>TRBJ2-7|TRBV20-1
SARDPLDGGLGYEQY
>TRBJ2-5|TRBV11-3
ASSLLPLVQETQY
>TRBJ1-2|TRBV6-2/TRBV6-3
ASSPTGMRGYT
>TRBJ1-6|TRBV2
ASSELGFNSPLH
>TRBJ1-1|TRBV20-1
SARAGAFTEAF
>TRBJ1-5|TRBV24-1
ATSDVASNQPQH